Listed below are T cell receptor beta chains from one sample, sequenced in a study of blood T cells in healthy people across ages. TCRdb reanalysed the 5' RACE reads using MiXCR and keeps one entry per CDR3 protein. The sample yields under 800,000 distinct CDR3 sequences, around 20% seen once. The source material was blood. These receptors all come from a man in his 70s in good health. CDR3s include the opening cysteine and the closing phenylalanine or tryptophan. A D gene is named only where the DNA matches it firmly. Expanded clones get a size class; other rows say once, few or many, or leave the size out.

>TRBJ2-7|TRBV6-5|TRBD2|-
CASRGGLANYEQYF
TGTGCCAGCAGGGGGGGACTAGCGAACTACGAGCAGTACTTC
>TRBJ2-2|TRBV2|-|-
CASRGGPSNTGELFF
TGTGCCAGCCGCGGAGGGCCCTCGAACACCGGGGAGCTGTTTTTT
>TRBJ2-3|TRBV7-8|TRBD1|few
CASSLATGSTDTQYF
TGTGCCAGCAGCTTAGCGACAGGGAGCACAGATACGCAGTATTTT
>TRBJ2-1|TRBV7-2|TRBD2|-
CASSFIAGGPYNEQFF
TGTGCCAGCAGCTTCATAGCGGGAGGTCCGTACAATGAGCAGTTCTTC
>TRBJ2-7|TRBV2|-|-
CASSELTDYEQYF
TGTGCCAGCAGTGAACTTACAGATTACGAGCAGTACTTC
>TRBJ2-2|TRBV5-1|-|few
CASSFGRMNTGELFF
TGCGCCAGCAGCTTCGGGAGAATGAACACCGGGGAGCTGTTTTTT
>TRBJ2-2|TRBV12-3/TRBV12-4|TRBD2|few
CASSLQLAGVRGTGELFF
TGTGCCAGCAGTTTACAACTAGCGGGAGTAAGGGGCACCGGGGAGCTGTTTTTT
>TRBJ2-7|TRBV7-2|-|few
CASSRAGDYEQYF
TGTGCCAGCAGCCGGGCAGGAGATTACGAGCAGTACTTC
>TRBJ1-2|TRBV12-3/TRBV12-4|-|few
CASSGHGYTF
TGTGCCAGCAGCGGCCATGGCTACACCTTC
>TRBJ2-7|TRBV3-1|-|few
CASSHKTEVYEQYF
TGTGCCAGCAGCCATAAGACAGAAGTCTACGAGCAGTACTTC
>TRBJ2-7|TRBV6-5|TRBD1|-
CASSYLTGDYEQYF
TGTGCCAGCAGTTACTTAACAGGGGACTACGAGCAGTACTTC
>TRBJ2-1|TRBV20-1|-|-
CSAAEDLVSYEQFF
TGCAGTGCCGCGGAGGACCTTGTTTCGTATGAGCAGTTCTTC
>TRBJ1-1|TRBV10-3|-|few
CAIRWSENTEAFF
TGTGCCATCAGATGGTCGGAGAACACTGAAGCTTTCTTT
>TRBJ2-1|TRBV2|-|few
CAGGRGPPAGNEQFF
TGTGCCGGCGGCCGGGGCCCTCCGGCTGGCAATGAGCAGTTCTTC
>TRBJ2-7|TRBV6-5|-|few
CAGSFNSRDSLPYEQYF
TGTGCCGGCAGTTTCAACTCCAGGGACTCCCTCCCCTACGAGCAGTACTTC
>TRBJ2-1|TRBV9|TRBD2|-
CASSVDSGTYNEQFF
TGTGCCAGCAGCGTAGACAGCGGGACGTACAATGAGCAGTTCTTC
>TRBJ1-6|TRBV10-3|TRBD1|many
CATQQGQGFSPLHF
TGTGCCACACAGCAGGGACAGGGATTTTCACCCCTCCACTTT
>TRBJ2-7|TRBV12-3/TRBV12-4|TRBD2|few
CASSTTSGIYEQYF
TGTGCCAGCAGCACGACTAGCGGGATCTACGAGCAGTACTTC
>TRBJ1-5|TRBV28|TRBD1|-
CASSPHRGLGGNQPQHF
TGTGCCAGCAGTCCACACAGGGGGCTTGGAGGCAATCAGCCCCAGCATTTT
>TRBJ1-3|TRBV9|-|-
CASSVTNDSGNTIYF
TGTGCCAGCAGCGTCACGAACGACTCTGGAAACACCATATATTTT
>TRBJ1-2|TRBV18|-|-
CASSPQSTYGYTF
TGTGCCAGCTCACCACAATCGACCTATGGCTACACCTTC
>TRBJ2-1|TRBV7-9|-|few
CASSLARYEQFF
TGTGCCAGCAGCTTAGCTAGGTATGAGCAGTTCTTC
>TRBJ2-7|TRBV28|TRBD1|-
CASSLGQGRSEQYF
TGTGCCAGCAGTTTGGGACAGGGGAGAAGCGAGCAGTACTTC
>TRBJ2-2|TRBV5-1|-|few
CASSLGTSHTGELFF
TGCGCCAGCAGCTTGGGTACTAGTCACACCGGGGAGCTGTTTTTT
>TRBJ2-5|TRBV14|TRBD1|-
CASSQDLRQGAYF
TGTGCCAGCAGCCAAGATCTCCGTCAGGGGGCTTACTTC
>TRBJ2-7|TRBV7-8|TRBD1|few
CASSPVTGQGVYEQYF
TGTGCCAGCAGCCCCGTGACTGGACAGGGGGTGTACGAGCAGTACTTC